Each of the 6 T cell receptor beta chains below was sequenced from the same sample in a study of T cell responses to AZD1222 COVID-19 vaccine. Data came from immunoSEQ multiplex PCR; TCRdb stores just in-frame clones and leaves some out. This table has 50,000 to 60,000 clones, over 75% appearing once. The input for sequencing was peripheral blood, taken on day 0 of AZD1222 vaccination. These receptors came from an adult in good health.

The CDR3 DNA follows: TGTGCCAGCAGCTCAGCTAGCGGGAGGGCCGGAGAGCAGTACTTC. Translating gives CASSSASGRAGEQYF. J is TRBJ2-7 and V is TRBV7-6; 12 bases are a match to TRBD2. After removal of 4 bases from V and 7 bases from J, the junction contained 8 bases not matched to a gene. The CDR3 is 15 amino acids. The germline V gene encodes CDR1 SGHVS and CDR2 FNYEAQ.

The V gene is TRBV29-1, the J gene TRBJ2-2; TRBD2 might be the D (6 bases). Trimming took off 2 bases at V and 2 bases at J, with 9 bases between the two ends. CDR1 and CDR2 from the germline V gene are SQVTM and ANQGSEA. CDR3 size: 14 residues. The CDR3 protein is CSVEISGNTGELFF. CDR3 nucleotides: TGCAGCGTTGAAATTAGCGGCAACACCGGGGAGCTGTTTTTT.

Worth noting for this clone: The sample contains more than one DNA sequence encoding this CDR3. The CDR3 DNA reads TGTGCCAGCAGGAGGAACACTGAAGCTTTCTTT. Translated: CASRRNTEAFF. The V gene is TRBV6-5, the J gene TRBJ1-1, with D uncertain. The length of the CDR3 is 11 residues. The germline V gene encodes CDR1 MNHEY and CDR2 SVGAGI. Trimming left V 6 bases short and J 1 base short, with 3 bases between.

Here the CDR3 reads CASSIEDGTGDTQYF. CDR3 bases: TGTGCCAGTAGTATAGAAGATGGGACGGGAGATACGCAGTATTTT. V usage is TRBV19 and J usage is TRBJ2-3; D is tentatively TRBD1 or TRBD2 (5 bases each). Germline values: CDR1 LNHDA, CDR2 SQIVND (reference sequence). The CDR3 extends over 15 amino acids. Trimming shortened V by 0 bases and J by 5 bases, and 12 bases separated the two germline ends.

This clone has just a few counts. The chain employs TRBV10-2 and TRBJ2-1; D possibly corresponds to TRBD2 (6 bases). V gave up 4 bases and J gave up 4 bases, with 20 bases separating them. This CDR3 comprises 17 residues. CDR1 and CDR2 (germline): WSHSY, SAAADI. The CDR3 protein is CASSASALSDSYNEQFF. The CDR3 nucleotides are TGCGCCAGCAGTGCTAGCGCCCTCAGCGACTCATACAATGAGCAGTTCTTC.

The chain joins TRBV6-1 to TRBJ1-1; D unresolved. Deletions cut 2 bases from V and 1 base from J, with 11 bases between. Germline CDR1 reads MNHNS; CDR2 reads SASEGT. The CDR3 runs to 15 residues. CDR3 DNA sequence: TGTGCCAGCAGTGAAATCCGGGGAACGAACACTGAAGCTTTCTTT. Translated, it gives CASSEIRGTNTEAFF.